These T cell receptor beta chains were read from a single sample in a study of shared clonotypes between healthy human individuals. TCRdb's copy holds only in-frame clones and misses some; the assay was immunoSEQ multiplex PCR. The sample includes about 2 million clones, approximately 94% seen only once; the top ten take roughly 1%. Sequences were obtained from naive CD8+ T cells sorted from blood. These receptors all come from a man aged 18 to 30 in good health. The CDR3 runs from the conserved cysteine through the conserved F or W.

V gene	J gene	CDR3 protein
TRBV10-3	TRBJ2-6	CAISLQSSGANVLTF
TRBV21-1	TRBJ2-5	CASNSGGQETQYF
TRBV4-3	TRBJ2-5	CASSQDETAWETQYF
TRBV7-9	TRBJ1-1	CASSLLGTGGTEAFF
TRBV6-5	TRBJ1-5	CASSSSANQPQHF
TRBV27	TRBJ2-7	CASSLRGLLTYEQYF
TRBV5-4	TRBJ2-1	CASSWTRNDEQFF
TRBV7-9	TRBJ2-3	CASSLVQTSGGRPSTQYF
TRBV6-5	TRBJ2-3	CASSYVDTQYF
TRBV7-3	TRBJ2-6	CASSSGQGASGANVLTF